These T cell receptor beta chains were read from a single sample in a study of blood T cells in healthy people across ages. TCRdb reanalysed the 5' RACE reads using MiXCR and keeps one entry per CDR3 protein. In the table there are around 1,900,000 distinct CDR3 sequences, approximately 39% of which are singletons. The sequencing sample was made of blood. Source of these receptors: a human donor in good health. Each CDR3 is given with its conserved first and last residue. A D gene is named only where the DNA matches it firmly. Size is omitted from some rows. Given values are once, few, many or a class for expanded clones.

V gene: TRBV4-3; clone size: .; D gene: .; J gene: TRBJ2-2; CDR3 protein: CASRLGRDTGELFF; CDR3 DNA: TGCGCCAGCAGGCTGGGACGCGACACCGGGGAGCTGTTTTTT
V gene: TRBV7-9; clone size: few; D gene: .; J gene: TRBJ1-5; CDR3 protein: CASSSRNQPQHF; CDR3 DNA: TGTGCCAGCAGTTCTCGAAATCAGCCCCAGCATTTT
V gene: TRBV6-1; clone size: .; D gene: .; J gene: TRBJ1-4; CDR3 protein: CASRRLTGISEKLFF; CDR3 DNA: TGTGCCAGCAGAAGACTTACAGGGATTAGTGAAAAACTGTTTTTT
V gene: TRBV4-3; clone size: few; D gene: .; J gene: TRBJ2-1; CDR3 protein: CASSQVPDRDEQFF; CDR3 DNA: TGCGCCAGCAGCCAAGTACCGGATAGGGATGAGCAGTTCTTC
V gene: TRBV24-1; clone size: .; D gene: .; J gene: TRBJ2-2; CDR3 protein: CATSDPGRPGTGELFF; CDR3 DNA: TGTGCCACCAGTGATCCGGGACGGCCGGGCACCGGGGAGCTGTTTTTT
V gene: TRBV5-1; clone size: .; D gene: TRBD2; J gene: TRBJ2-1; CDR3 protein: CASSPDRRGGRNEQFF; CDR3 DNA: TGCGCCAGCAGCCCGGATAGGCGGGGGGGCCGTAATGAGCAGTTCTTC
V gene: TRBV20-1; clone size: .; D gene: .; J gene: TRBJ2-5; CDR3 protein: CSARGIGETQYF; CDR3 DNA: TGCAGTGCTAGGGGTATAGGGGAGACCCAGTACTTC
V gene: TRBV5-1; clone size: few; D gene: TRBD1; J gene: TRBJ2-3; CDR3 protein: CASSVGGASDTQYF; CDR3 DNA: TGCGCCAGCAGCGTAGGGGGCGCCTCAGATACGCAGTATTTT
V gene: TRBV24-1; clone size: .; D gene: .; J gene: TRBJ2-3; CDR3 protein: CATGGTVRSQGTQYF; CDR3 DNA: TGTGCCACCGGCGGGACAGTTAGGTCACAGGGTACGCAGTATTTT
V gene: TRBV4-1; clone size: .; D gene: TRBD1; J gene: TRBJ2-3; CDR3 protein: CASSHWTGEDTQYF; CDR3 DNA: TGCGCCAGCAGCCACTGGACAGGGGAAGATACGCAGTATTTT
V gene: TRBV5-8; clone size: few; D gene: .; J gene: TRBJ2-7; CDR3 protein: CASSLVTHDGYEQYF; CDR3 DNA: TGTGCCAGCAGCTTGGTGACACACGACGGGTACGAGCAGTACTTC
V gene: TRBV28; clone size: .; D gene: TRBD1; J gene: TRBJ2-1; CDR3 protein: CASSLAGGASNNEQCF; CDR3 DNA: TGTGCCAGCAGTCTTGCAGGGGGCGCAAGTAACAATGAGCAGTGCTTC
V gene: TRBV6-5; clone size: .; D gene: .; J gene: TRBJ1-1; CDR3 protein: CASSYSPSGVNTEAFF; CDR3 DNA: TGTGCCAGCAGTTACTCACCCTCAGGGGTCAACACTGAAGCTTTCTTT
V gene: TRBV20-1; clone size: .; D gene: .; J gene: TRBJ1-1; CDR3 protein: CSARDRKGNTEAFF; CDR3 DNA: TGCAGTGCTAGAGATCGAAAGGGTAACACTGAAGCTTTCTTT
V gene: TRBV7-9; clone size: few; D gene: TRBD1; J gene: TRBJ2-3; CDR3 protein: CASSPIQGATSTDTQYF; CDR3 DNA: TGTGCCAGCAGTCCCATTCAGGGGGCCACTAGCACAGATACGCAGTATTTT
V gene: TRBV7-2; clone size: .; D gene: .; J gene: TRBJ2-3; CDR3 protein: CASSTRPAYTQYF; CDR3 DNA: TGTGCCAGCAGCACCCGACCGGCCTATACGCAGTATTTT
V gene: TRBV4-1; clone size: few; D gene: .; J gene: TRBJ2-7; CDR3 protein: CASSQDLNPSYEQYF; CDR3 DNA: TGCGCCAGCAGCCAAGATCTAAACCCCTCCTACGAGCAGTACTTC
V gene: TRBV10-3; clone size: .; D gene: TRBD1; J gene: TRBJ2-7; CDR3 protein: CATLDRGTYEQYF; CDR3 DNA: TGTGCCACCCTCGACAGGGGAACCTACGAGCAGTACTTC
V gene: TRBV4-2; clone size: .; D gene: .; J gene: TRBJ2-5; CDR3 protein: CASSQVGRETQYF; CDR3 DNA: TGTGCCAGCAGCCAAGTGGGTAGGGAGACCCAGTACTTC
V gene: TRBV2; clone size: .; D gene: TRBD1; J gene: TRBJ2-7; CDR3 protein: CASRYNRGPSAYEQYF; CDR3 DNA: TGTGCCAGCAGGTATAACAGGGGACCGTCTGCCTACGAGCAGTACTTC
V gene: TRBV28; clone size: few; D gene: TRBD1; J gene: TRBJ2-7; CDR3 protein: CASSKDRAPYEQYF; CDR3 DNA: TGTGCCAGCAGCAAAGACAGGGCTCCCTACGAGCAGTACTTC
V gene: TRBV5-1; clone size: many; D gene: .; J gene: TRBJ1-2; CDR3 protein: CASSLGEGGYGYTF; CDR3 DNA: TGTGCCAGCAGCTTAGGTGAGGGAGGCTATGGCTACACCTTC
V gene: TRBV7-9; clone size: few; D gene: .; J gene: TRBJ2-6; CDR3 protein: CASSFDAGLPLGGANVLTF; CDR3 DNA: TGTGCCAGCAGCTTCGATGCGGGGTTACCGTTAGGTGGGGCCAACGTCCTGACTTTC
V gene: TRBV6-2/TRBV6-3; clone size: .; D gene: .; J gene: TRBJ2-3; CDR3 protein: CASSYSSNLDTQYF; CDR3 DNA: TGTGCCAGCAGTTATTCCAGCAACCTAGATACGCAGTATTTT
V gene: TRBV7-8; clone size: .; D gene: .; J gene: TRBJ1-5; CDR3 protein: CASSSRGGTLDNQPQHF; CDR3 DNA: TGTGCCAGCAGCTCCCGGGGAGGGACTTTAGACAATCAGCCCCAGCATTTT
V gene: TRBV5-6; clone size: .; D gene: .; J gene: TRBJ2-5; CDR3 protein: CASSYPGVSETQYF; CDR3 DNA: TGTGCCAGCAGCTACCCGGGGGTCTCGGAGACCCAGTACTTC
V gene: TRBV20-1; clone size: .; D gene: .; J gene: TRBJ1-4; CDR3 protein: CSASRLLFNEKRFF; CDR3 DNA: TGCAGTGCCAGTCGACTGTTGTTTAATGAAAAACGGTTTTTT
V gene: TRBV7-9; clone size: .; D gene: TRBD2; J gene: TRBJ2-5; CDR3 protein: CASSLGQPGTSRARETQYF; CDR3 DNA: TGTGCCAGCAGCCTAGGCCAACCCGGGACTAGCCGAGCCAGAGAGACCCAGTACTTC
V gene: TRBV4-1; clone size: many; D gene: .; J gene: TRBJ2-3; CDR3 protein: CASSQERTDTQYF; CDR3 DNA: TGCGCCAGCAGCCAAGAGAGGACAGATACGCAGTATTTT
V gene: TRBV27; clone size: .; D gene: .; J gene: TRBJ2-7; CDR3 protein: CASSPDGSFSYEQYF; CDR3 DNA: TGTGCCAGCAGTCCCGACGGAAGTTTCTCCTACGAGCAGTACTTC
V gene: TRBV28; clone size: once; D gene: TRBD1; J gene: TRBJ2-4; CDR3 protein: CASSSLRDRAVAKNIQYF; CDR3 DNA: TGTGCCAGCAGTTCTCTCCGGGACAGGGCAGTGGCCAAAAACATTCAGTACTTC
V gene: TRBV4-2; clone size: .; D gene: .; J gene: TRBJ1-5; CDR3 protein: CASSPTGPRGPQHF; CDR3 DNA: TGTGCCAGCAGCCCCACGGGTCCTCGAGGGCCCCAGCATTTT
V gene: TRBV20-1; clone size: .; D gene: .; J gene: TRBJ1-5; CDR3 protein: CSANSGSQPQHF; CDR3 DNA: TGCAGTGCTAATAGCGGATCCCAGCCCCAGCATTTT
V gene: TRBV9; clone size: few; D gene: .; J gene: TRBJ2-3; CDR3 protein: CASSVSATFGDTQYF; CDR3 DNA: TGTGCCAGCAGCGTATCCGCCACCTTTGGAGATACGCAGTATTTT
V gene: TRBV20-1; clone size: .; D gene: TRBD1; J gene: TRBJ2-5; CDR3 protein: CSAADRGQYF; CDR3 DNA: TGCAGTGCTGCAGACAGGGGGCAGTACTTC
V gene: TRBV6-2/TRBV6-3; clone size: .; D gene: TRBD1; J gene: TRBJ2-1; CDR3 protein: CASGRAGTGTYNEQFF; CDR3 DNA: TGTGCCAGCGGTAGAGCCGGGACAGGGACATACAATGAGCAGTTCTTC
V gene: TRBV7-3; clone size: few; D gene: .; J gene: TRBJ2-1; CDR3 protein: CASTPGPGRFF; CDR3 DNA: TGTGCCAGCACCCCGGGACCCGGCCGGTTCTTC
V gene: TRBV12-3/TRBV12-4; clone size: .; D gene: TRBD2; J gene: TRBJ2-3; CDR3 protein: CASSLRLAGGLGTDTQYF; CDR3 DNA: TGTGCCAGCAGTCTCCGACTAGCGGGGGGGCTCGGCACAGATACGCAGTATTTT
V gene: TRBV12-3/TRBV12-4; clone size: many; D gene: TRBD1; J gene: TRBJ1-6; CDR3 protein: CASSFGTENSPLHF; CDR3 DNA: TGTGCCAGCAGCTTCGGGACAGAGAATTCACCCCTCCACTTT
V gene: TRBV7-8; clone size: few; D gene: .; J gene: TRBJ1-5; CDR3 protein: CASSFRENQPQHF; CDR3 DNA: TGTGCCAGCAGCTTCCGGGAGAATCAGCCCCAGCATTTT
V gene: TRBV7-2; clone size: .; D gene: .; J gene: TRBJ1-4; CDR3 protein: CASSFGPEGEKLFF; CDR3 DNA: TGTGCCAGCAGCTTTGGTCCGGAGGGAGAAAAACTGTTTTTT